This T cell receptor (beta chain) was recovered during a study of blood T cell repertoires in COVID-19. Whole-study context: T cells, B-cell-depleted T cells, or PBMCs provided the cDNA or gDNA that served as material.

In the authors' workflow: Amplifying reference gene primers gave estimates of nucleated cell counts. Method: immunoSEQ multiplex PCR; TCRdb's copy keeps in-frame clones and lacks some. V, J and clone size reflect that table, while D and trimming were determined from the DNA. Altogether about 280,000 clones are present, 85% being singletons, with the ten largest covering under 3%. CDR3 length equals 14 residues. Trimming took 6 bases from V and 7 from J, leaving 16 bases between them. Germline CDR1 and CDR2: WSHSY and SAAADI. Individuals aged roughly 18 to 95 years were recruited from around 22 US areas.

This receptor was identified in a woman aged 45-65 years who had recovered from COVID-19. The chain carries TRBV10-2 and TRBJ1-5; D gene uncertain. The sample comprised PBMCs or T cells enriched from blood (not recorded which). CDR3 sequence reads: CASSPAPAGQPQHF. The CDR3 DNA follows: TGCGCCAGCAGCCCCGCCCCGGCAGGCCAGCCCCAGCATTTT.